The 27 T cell receptor beta chains in this list originate from one sample, sequenced in a study of cytomegalovirus exposure and HLA in healthy donors. Data came from immunoSEQ multiplex PCR; TCRdb stores just in-frame clones and leaves some out. The table has some 140,000 clones, around 85% seen once; the top ten hold just under 3%. Specimen: PBMCs. These receptor sequences come from a young man in good health and CMV-seronegative.

The chain combines TRBV28 with TRBJ2-1; 9 positions agree with TRBD2. CDR3 length: 16 amino acids. Germline lookup yields CDR1 MDHEN and CDR2 SYDVKM. The trim removed 4 bases at V and 8 bases at J, leaving 12 bases unmatched. The CDR3 sequence: CASSSPISGRWDEQFF. The CDR3 DNA is TGTGCCAGCAGTTCCCCTATCAGCGGGAGGTGGGATGAGCAGTTCTTC. The whole variable domain, remainder taken from reference TRBV28 and TRBJ2-1, is DVKVTQSSRYLVKRTGEKVFLECVQDMDHENMFWYRQDPGLGLRLIYFSYDVKMKEKGDIPEGYSVSREKKERFSLILESASTNQTSMYLCASSSPISGRWDEQFFGPGTRLTVL.

DNA of the CDR3: TGTGCCAGCAGCCCCGGACTAGCGGGGAGTGCAGATACGCAGTATTTT. Translated, it gives CASSPGLAGSADTQYF. The chain combines TRBV5-4 with TRBJ2-3; 12 bases agree with TRBD2. Trimming cost V 4 bases and J 4 bases; bases outside gene matches: 7. The germline CDR1 and CDR2 sequences are SGHNT and YYREEE (reference sequence). The CDR3 covers 16 residues.

This rearrangement joins TRBV27 to TRBJ2-2; 7 bases are shared with TRBD1. V trimming: 8 bases; J trimming: 2 bases; junction bases outside the gene matches: 2. Looked up from germline, CDR1 is MNHEY and CDR2 is SMNVEV (reference sequence). The CDR3 runs 13 residues. As DNA, the CDR3 is TGTGCCAGCCGACAGGGAAACACCGGGGAGCTGTTTTTT. This codes for CASRQGNTGELFF.

The V gene is TRBV6-5, the J gene TRBJ1-1; D unclear. CDR1 is MNHEY, CDR2 SVGAGI, per germline. CDR3 length equals 15 residues. With 5 bases removed from V and 0 bases from J, the gap between germline ends came to 13 bases. CDR3 sequence reads: CASSPPRDMNTEAFF. The CDR3 DNA follows: TGTGCCAGCAGTCCGCCGCGGGATATGAACACTGAAGCTTTCTTT.

This clone occurred once. V gene TRBV6-1 combines with J gene TRBJ1-2, with D possibly matching TRBD1 (5 bases). V dropped 3 bases and J dropped 5 bases, with 10 bases sitting between them. Germline V gene data show CDR1 as MNHNS and CDR2 as SASEGT. This CDR3 has 13 amino acids. CDR3 protein: CASSEGGGYGYTF. The CDR3 bases are TGTGCCAGCAGTGAGGGGGGTGGATATGGCTACACCTTC.

The genes are TRBV27 and TRBJ1-3; TRBD1 is a possible D gene (6 bases). Germline V gene lookup returns CDR1 MNHEY and CDR2 SMNVEV (reference sequence). V was pared by 8 bases and J by 0 bases, with 26 bases between. CDR3 length equals 19 residues. CDR3 nucleotides: TGTGCCAGCCTTATATCCCTTACCCCCGGGACAAGCTCTGGAAACACCATATATTTT. Translated, it gives CASLISLTPGTSSGNTIYF.

The J gene is TRBJ2-7, the V gene TRBV5-6; TRBD2 might be the D (5 bases). This CDR3 comprises 13 residues. Germline V lookup: CDR1 SGHDT, CDR2 YYEEEE. Trimming cost V 4 bases and J 3 bases, with 11 bases left between them. The CDR3 reads CASSPGLIYEQYF. In nucleotides, the CDR3 is TGTGCCAGCAGCCCCGGACTGATCTACGAGCAGTACTTC.

This chain joins TRBV25-1 and TRBJ2-5; 8 nucleotides line up with TRBD1. The CDR3 length is 18 residues. CDR1 and CDR2 (germline): MGHDK, SYGVNS. Trimming removed 2 bases from V and 3 bases from J; junction bases left unmatched: 14. In nucleotides, the CDR3 is TGTGCCAGCAGTGAAGGGTCCCGGCAGGGGGCCCTTGAAGAGACCCAGTACTTC. This translates into CASSEGSRQGALEETQYF.

This clone was detected many times. The V call is TRBV7-9, the J call TRBJ1-1; 8 bases line up with TRBD1. The CDR3 is made up of 15 amino acids. The V and J ends lost 2 bases and 7 bases, in that order; junction bases with no gene match: 9. Germline-derived CDR1 and CDR2 are SEHNR and FQNEAQ (reference sequence). CDR3 sequence: CASSLWDRNFNEAFF. The CDR3 bases are TGTGCCAGCAGCTTATGGGACAGGAACTTTAATGAAGCTTTCTTT.

The chain uses TRBV6-1 and TRBJ1-5; TRBD1 aligns across 7 bases. This CDR3 is 15 amino acids long. The junction had 7 bases not matched to a gene; V was cut back by 6 bases and J by 2 bases. The germline CDR1 and CDR2 sequences are MNHNS and SASEGT. DNA of the CDR3: TGTGCCAGCAGCGCTGACAGGGCCGGCAATCAGCCCCAGCATTTT. As protein: CASSADRAGNQPQHF.

The V and J genes are TRBV7-2 and TRBJ1-3; D unresolved. Trimming pared 2 bases from V and 4 bases from J, leaving 15 bases between. This CDR3 spans 16 amino acids. CDR1 and CDR2 from the germline V gene are SGHTA and FQGNSA. The CDR3 sequence is CASSLNGVVEGNTIYF. In DNA form, the CDR3 reads TGTGCCAGCAGCTTAAACGGGGTAGTGGAGGGAAACACCATATATTTT.

This rearrangement joins TRBV4-2 to TRBJ1-2; D call uncertain. V lost 4 bases and J 0 bases, leaving 9 bases between the germline ends. In germline, CDR1 is LGHNA, CDR2 YNFKEQ. The CDR3 spans 14 residues. The CDR3 bases are TGTGCCAGCAGCCTCGAGGCAGCTAACTATGGCTACACCTTC. Its translation is CASSLEAANYGYTF.

V is TRBV5-6 and J is TRBJ1-2; TRBD1 matches 12 bases. The trim removed 4 bases at V and 4 bases at J, leaving 5 bases unmatched. The germline gives CDR1 SGHDT, CDR2 YYEEEE. This CDR3 has 15 residues. The CDR3 loop is CASSRDRGLVYGYTF. CDR3 sequence (DNA): TGTGCCAGCAGCCGGGACAGGGGGCTCGTCTATGGCTACACCTTC.

The rearrangement links TRBV5-6 to TRBJ2-7, with D tentatively TRBD1 (6 bases). This CDR3 is 13 amino acids long. V shed 5 bases and J shed 3 bases, with 12 bases lying between them. Germline lookup yields CDR1 SGHDT and CDR2 YYEEEE. This CDR3 reads CASRTQGLYEQYF. The CDR3 DNA follows: TGTGCCAGCAGGACACAGGGCCTCTACGAGCAGTACTTC.

V usage is TRBV2 and J usage is TRBJ2-6; 8 bases fit TRBD1. The CDR3 loop spans 16 amino acids. Germline V gene sequence: CDR1 SNHLY, CDR2 FYNNEI. J lost 2 bases, V lost 4 bases, and 4 bases had no gene match. CDR3 nucleotide sequence: TGTGCCAGCAGTGCATCAGGGGGCGCTGGGGCCAACGTCCTGACTTTC. As protein: CASSASGGAGANVLTF.

V usage is TRBV7-6 and J usage is TRBJ2-3; D gene ambiguous. Trimming took 5 bases from V and 5 from J, leaving 11 bases between them. The length of the CDR3 is 13 residues. Germline CDR1 reads SGHVS; CDR2 reads FNYEAQ. CDR3 nucleotides: TGTGCCAGCAGCCCTAGAATTTTAGATACGCAGTATTTT. As protein: CASSPRILDTQYF.

CDR3 in DNA: TGTGCCAGTAGTAGGGGACAGGGCACAGATACGCAGTATTTT. Translating it yields CASSRGQGTDTQYF. The chain carries TRBV19 and TRBJ2-3; TRBD1 aligns across 8 bases. V was clipped by 4 bases and J by 1 base; unmatched bases: 1. Germline-derived CDR1 and CDR2 are LNHDA and SQIVND (reference sequence). There are 14 residues in the CDR3.

The rearrangement links TRBV5-1 to TRBJ1-4, with D tentatively TRBD1 (5 bases). The V and J ends lost 5 bases and 12 bases respectively, with 23 bases between them. Germline values: CDR1 SGHRS, CDR2 YFSETQ. This CDR3 contains 15 residues. CDR3 amino acids: CASSMGGKNEAELFF. The CDR3 nucleotides are TGCGCCAGCAGTATGGGGGGGAAAAATGAAGCGGAACTGTTTTTT.

The chain uses TRBV19 and TRBJ2-3, with TRBD2 identical over 8 bases. From germline, CDR1 is LNHDA and CDR2 SQIVND (reference sequence). V shed 5 bases, J shed 2 bases, and the junction held 6 bases outside the gene matches. CDR3 size: 15 residues. The CDR3 loop is CASSASRGATDTQYF. CDR3 nucleotide sequence: TGTGCCAGTAGTGCGTCGCGGGGGGCCACAGATACGCAGTATTTT.

This sequence joins TRBV10-3 and TRBJ1-4; the match to TRBD1 covers 10 bases. Germline V gives CDR1 ENHRY, CDR2 SYGVKD. CDR3 size: 13 residues. J gave up 6 bases and V 10 bases, and 5 bases lay outside the gene matches. The CDR3, as DNA: TGTGCCAGTTCCGGGACAGGGGATGAAAAACTGTTTTTT. This translates into CASSGTGDEKLFF.

This clone occurred a few times. This rearrangement joins TRBV12-2 to TRBJ1-5; TRBD1, the D gene given by the table, was not confirmed from the DNA. TRBV12-2 is recorded as a pseudogene. The CDR3 is 16 amino acids. The CDR3 sequence is CASRLEWTGNNQPQHF. CDR3 in DNA: TGTGCAAGTCGCTTAGAGTGGACAGGGAACAATCAGCCCCAGCATTTT.

The rearrangement uses TRBV4-3 and TRBJ2-7, with TRBD2 matching 8 bases. This CDR3 is 15 amino acids long. The V gene end was trimmed by 0 bases and the J gene end by 4 bases; junction bases not matched to a gene: 5. Germline V lookup: CDR1 LGHNA, CDR2 YSLEER. CDR3 in amino acids: CASSQEVAGFYEQYF. The CDR3, as DNA: TGCGCCAGCAGCCAAGAAGTAGCGGGGTTTTACGAGCAGTACTTC.

This chain links TRBV2 with TRBJ2-3; D ambiguous. Germline CDR1 and CDR2: SNHLY and FYNNEI. Trimming removed 5 bases at V and 0 bases at J, with 15 bases between. The CDR3 consists of 16 residues. The CDR3 DNA sequence: TGTGCCAGCAGTCCGCGTCCGTCTACTAGCACAGATACGCAGTATTTT. Translated: CASSPRPSTSTDTQYF.

This chain joins TRBV6-5 and TRBJ2-3; 8 bases map to TRBD2. V dropped 1 base and J dropped 2; count of bases not matched to a gene: 5. The V gene's germline CDR1 is MNHEY and CDR2 SVGAGI. The CDR3 runs to 16 residues. The CDR3 reads CASSYFSGTPTDTQYF. The CDR3 DNA sequence: TGTGCCAGCAGTTACTTTAGCGGGACACCCACAGATACGCAGTATTTT.

The chain uses TRBV6-1 and TRBJ2-3; TRBD2 aligns across 10 bases. With V trimmed by 2 bases and J by 5 bases, 4 bases remained unmatched. Germline V gene lookup returns CDR1 MNHNS and CDR2 SASEGT. CDR3 length: 15 residues. The CDR3 coding sequence is TGTGCCAGCAGTGAAAAGCGGGGGGGTAGAGATACGCAGTATTTT. Encoded protein: CASSEKRGGRDTQYF.

CDR3 residues: CASSLELQGSQFF. DNA of the CDR3: TGTGCCAGCAGCTTAGAGTTACAGGGTAGTCAGTTCTTC. The chain joins TRBV11-2 to TRBJ2-1; possible D gene TRBD1, 6 bases. Germline values: CDR1 SGHAT, CDR2 FQNNGV. The CDR3 totals 13 residues. Trimming removed 0 bases from V and 13 bases from J, with 13 bases in between.

The rearrangement joins TRBV30 to TRBJ2-3; possible D gene TRBD2, 5 bases. CDR3 length: 11 amino acids. Trimming removed 5 bases from V and 5 bases from J, with 8 bases in between. The germline V gene encodes CDR1 GTSNPN and CDR2 SVGIG (reference sequence). This chain's CDR3 is CAWERGDTQYF. The CDR3 DNA reads TGTGCCTGGGAACGGGGAGATACGCAGTATTTT.